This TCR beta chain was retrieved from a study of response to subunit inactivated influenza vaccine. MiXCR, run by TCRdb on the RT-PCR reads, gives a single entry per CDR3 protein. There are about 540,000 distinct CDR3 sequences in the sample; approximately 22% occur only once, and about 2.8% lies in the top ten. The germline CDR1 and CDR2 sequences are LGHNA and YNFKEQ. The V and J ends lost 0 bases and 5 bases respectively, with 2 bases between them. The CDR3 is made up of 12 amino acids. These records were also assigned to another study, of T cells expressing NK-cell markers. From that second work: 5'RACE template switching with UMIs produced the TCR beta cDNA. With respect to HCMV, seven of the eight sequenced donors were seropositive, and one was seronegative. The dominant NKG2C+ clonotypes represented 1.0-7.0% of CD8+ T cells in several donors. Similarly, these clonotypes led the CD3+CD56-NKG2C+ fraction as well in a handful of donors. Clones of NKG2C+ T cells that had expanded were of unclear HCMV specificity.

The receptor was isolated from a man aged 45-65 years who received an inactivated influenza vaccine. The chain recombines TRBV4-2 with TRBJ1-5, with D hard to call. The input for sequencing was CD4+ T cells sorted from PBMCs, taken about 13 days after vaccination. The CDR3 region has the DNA TGTGCCAGCAGCCAAGAAGATCAGCCCCAGCATTTT. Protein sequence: CASSQEDQPQHF.